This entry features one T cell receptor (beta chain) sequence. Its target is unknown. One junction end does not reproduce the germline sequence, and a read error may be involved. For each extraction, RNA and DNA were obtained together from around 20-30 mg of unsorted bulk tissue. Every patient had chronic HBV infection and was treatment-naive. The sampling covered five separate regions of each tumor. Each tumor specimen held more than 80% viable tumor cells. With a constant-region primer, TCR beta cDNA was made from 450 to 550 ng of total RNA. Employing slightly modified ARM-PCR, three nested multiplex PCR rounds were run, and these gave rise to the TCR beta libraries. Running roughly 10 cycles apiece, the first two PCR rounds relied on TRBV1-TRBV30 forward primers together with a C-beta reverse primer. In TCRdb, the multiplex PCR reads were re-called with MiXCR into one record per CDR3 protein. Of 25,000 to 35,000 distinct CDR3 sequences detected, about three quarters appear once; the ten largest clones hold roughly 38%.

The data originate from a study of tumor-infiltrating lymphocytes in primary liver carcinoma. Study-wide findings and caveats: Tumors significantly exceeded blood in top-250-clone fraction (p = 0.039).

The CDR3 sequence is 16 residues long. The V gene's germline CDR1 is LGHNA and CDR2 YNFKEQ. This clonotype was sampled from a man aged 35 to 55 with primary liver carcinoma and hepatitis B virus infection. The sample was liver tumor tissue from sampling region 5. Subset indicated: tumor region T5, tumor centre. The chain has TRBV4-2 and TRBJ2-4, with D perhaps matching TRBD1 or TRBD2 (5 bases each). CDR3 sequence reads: CTSSQDLTGGKAIQYF. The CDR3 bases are TGTACCAGCAGCCAAGATCTTACTGGGGGAAAGGCCATTCAGTACTTC.